This T cell receptor beta chain was identified in a study of CD8+ T cells in alopecia areata. Across the study: Tofacitinib dosing lasted 6 to 18 months, which was then followed by 6 months off drug.

Germline CDR1 reads MNHEY; CDR2 reads SVGAGI. Losses at the gene ends were 0 bases for V and 3 bases for J; bases not matched to a gene: 4. The CDR3 consists of 15 residues. Extracted RNA was reverse transcribed, and the resulting cDNA served as sequencing template. The data were produced by immunoSEQ multiplex PCR, yet TCRdb's version contains in-frame clones alone and is incomplete. The data show some 210,000 clones, 50% to 70% seen once. The clonotype comes from a human donor with alopecia areata. V and J are TRBV6-5 and TRBJ1-2, with 7 bases fitting TRBD1. The material was CD4+ T cells sorted from blood, obtained at week 0. In DNA form, the CDR3 reads TGTGCCAGCAGTTACTCATTACAGGGGCACTATGGCTACACCTTC. Protein sequence: CASSYSLQGHYGYTF.